The 22 T cell receptor beta chains below all came from one sample that was sequenced in a study of prognosis after radiotherapy for stage I lung cancer. Genomic DNA was subjected to two-round multiplex PCR for amplification of TCR beta CDR3. Primers specific to each TRBV and TRBJ gene drove first-round PCR. TCRdb re-derived calls from the multiplex PCR reads in MiXCR, one entry per CDR3 protein. Here the sample spans tens of thousands of distinct CDR3 sequences, around 38% being singletons. The sequencing used PBMCs, collected before or after stereotactic body radiation therapy (not recorded which). The receptors originated from a donor aged 50 or older with non-small cell lung cancer.

This clonotype was seen only a few times. This chain joins TRBV19 and TRBJ2-7; D is perhaps TRBD2 (5 bases). Trimming pared 6 bases from V and 0 bases from J, leaving 9 bases between. The CDR3 totals 13 residues. Looked up from germline, CDR1 is LNHDA and CDR2 is SQIVND (reference sequence). CDR3 DNA sequence: TGTGCCAGTAGGGACTCTATCTCCTACGAGCAGTACTTC. It translates to CASRDSISYEQYF.

This clonotype was found a few times. The chain combines TRBV29-1 with TRBJ1-2; D uncertain. This CDR3 has 14 amino acids. V dropped 0 bases and J dropped 8 bases, with 16 bases sitting between them. CDR1 is SQVTM, CDR2 ANQGSEA, per germline. Here the CDR3 reads CSVEDLQGNQGYTF. DNA for the CDR3: TGCAGCGTTGAAGATCTTCAAGGGAATCAAGGCTACACCTTC.

The chain carries TRBV11-2 and TRBJ2-1, with 11 bases lining up with TRBD2. Per the germline V gene, CDR1 is SGHAT and CDR2 is FQNNGV. CDR3 length equals 17 residues. J was trimmed by 4 bases and V by 0 bases; bases with no gene match: 5. The CDR3 coding sequence is TGTGCCAGCAGCTTAGATACGGGACTAGCGGCTTACAATGAGCAGTTCTTC. Protein sequence: CASSLDTGLAAYNEQFF.

The sample holds many counts of this clonotype. V is TRBV6-6 and J is TRBJ1-2; TRBD1 is a possible D gene (5 bases). The CDR3 is 16 amino acids. CDR1 and CDR2 (germline): MNHNY, SVGAGI (reference sequence). Trimming stripped 0 bases from V and 5 bases from J, with 16 bases between. The CDR3 DNA sequence: TGTGCCAGCAGTTACTCGATCCAGGGTTCCATTTATGGCTACACCTTC. It yields the protein CASSYSIQGSIYGYTF.

Points on this clonotype: A far larger clone is one nucleotide away, so this likely arose from a read error. The V and J genes are TRBV19 and TRBJ2-3; D possibly matches TRBD1 or TRBD2 (9 bases each). The CDR3 has 18 residues. The V and J ends lost 9 bases and 8 bases respectively, with 33 bases between them. CDR1 and CDR2 from the germline V gene are LNHDA and SQIVND (reference sequence). The CDR3 DNA reads TGTGCCAGCAGTCCACAGGGGGCTATAGCGGGGGCAGGAGGTACGCAGTATTTT. Amino acid sequence: CASSPQGAIAGAGGTQYF.

The rearrangement links TRBV30 to TRBJ1-3; D gene ambiguous. The CDR3 runs to 12 residues. Germline CDR1 reads GTSNPN; CDR2 reads SVGIG (reference sequence). Trimming took 0 bases from V and 8 from J, leaving 8 bases between them. CDR3 amino acids: CAWSVTSDTIYF. The CDR3 nucleotides read TGTGCCTGGAGTGTCACATCGGACACCATATATTTT.

Concerning this clonotype itself: A read error may be the cause here, since a much bigger clone is one base away. This chain uses TRBV10-3 with TRBJ2-1, with a possible D match to TRBD2 (6 bases). The ends were cut back, 10 bases at V and 2 bases at J, with 9 bases in the middle. Looked up from germline, CDR1 is ENHRY and CDR2 is SYGVKD. CDR3 length: 12 residues. The CDR3 coding sequence is TGTGCCACCGCGGGGACCTACAATGAGCAGTTCTTC. This translates into CATAGTYNEQFF.

On this clonotype itself: Germline and junction disagree at one end, which may indicate a read error. The rearrangement links TRBV6-8 to TRBJ1-2, with D possibly matching TRBD1 (6 bases). Germline V gene lookup returns CDR1 MNHGY and CDR2 SAAAGT. This CDR3 comprises 15 residues. The CDR3 nucleotides are TGTGCCAGCATTTACTCGATTCGGACAGCGGGGGGCTACACCTTC. This codes for CASIYSIRTAGGYTF.

The chain uses TRBV7-2 and TRBJ1-2, with D perhaps matching TRBD1 (5 bases). The CDR3 has 12 amino acids. CDR1 is SGHTA and CDR2 is FQGNSA in the germline V gene. Trimming removed 7 bases at V and 7 bases at J, with 13 bases between. As DNA, the CDR3 is TGTGCCAGCACGGAGGGGCCCCTTGGCTACACCTTC. This gives the protein CASTEGPLGYTF.

V is TRBV11-2 and J is TRBJ2-5; weak D call: TRBD2 (7 bases). This CDR3 is 14 amino acids long. V was shortened by 5 bases and J by 5 bases, with 15 bases between the two germline ends. The germline V gene encodes CDR1 SGHAT and CDR2 FQNNGV. The DNA for the CDR3 is TGTGCCAGCAGCCTAAGGGGGGGCCAGGAGACCCAGTACTTC. Translated, it gives CASSLRGGQETQYF.

This clonotype was seen just once. The chain is built from TRBV5-1 and TRBJ1-2, with 7 bases aligning to TRBD1. V trimming: 0 bases; J trimming: 0 bases; junction bases outside the gene matches: 5. This CDR3 comprises 16 residues. Germline assignment: CDR1 SGHRS and CDR2 YFSETQ. The CDR3 DNA is TGCGCCAGCAGCTTGGTTCAGGGGGTGGCTAACTATGGCTACACCTTC. This encodes CASSLVQGVANYGYTF.

Concerning this clonotype: The conserved closing phenylalanine or tryptophan is absent in this CDR3, likely reflecting a read error. The chain recombines TRBV7-9 with TRBJ1-2; unclear D gene. This CDR3 region has 16 residues. The V end lost 2 bases, the J end lost 4 bases, and 17 bases lay between the germline ends. The V gene's germline CDR1 is SEHNR and CDR2 FQNEAQ (reference sequence). The CDR3 spells CASSLTGPSATYGYTL. The DNA of the CDR3 is TGTGCCAGCAGCTTAACTGGTCCATCTGCTACCTATGGCTACACCCTC.

Remarks on this clonotype: A far larger clone is a single base away, which makes a read error likely. The chain joins TRBV6-9 to TRBJ1-5, with D tentatively TRBD1 (6 bases). The CDR3 is 13 amino acids. Germline V gene lookup returns CDR1 MNHGY and CDR2 SVAAGI. The CDR3 nucleotides are TGTGCCAGCAGTCAGGGGTGGAATCAGCCCCGGCATTTT. This encodes CASSQGWNQPRHF.

This clonotype was seen only once. V and J are TRBV20-1 and TRBJ1-1; unclear D gene. Trimming removed 0 bases at V and 6 bases at J, with 8 bases between. The germline V gene encodes CDR1 DFQATT and CDR2 SNEGSKA (reference sequence). The CDR3 sequence is 12 residues long. CDR3 amino acids: CSARDLAAEAFF. The DNA of the CDR3 is TGCAGTGCTAGAGATCTGGCGGCTGAAGCTTTCTTT.

The V call is TRBV6-2 or TRBV6-3, the J call TRBJ2-3; D gene unclear. This CDR3 has 14 amino acids. Germline-derived CDR1 and CDR2 are MNHEY and SVGEGT. The V end lost 2 bases, the J end lost 2 bases, and 8 bases lay between the germline ends. The CDR3 loop reads CASSYIVITDTQYF. For the CDR3, the DNA is TGTGCCAGCAGTTACATCGTAATCACAGATACGCAGTATTTT.

This clonotype was recorded at least ten times. The chain carries TRBV18 and TRBJ1-2; D ambiguous. Germline CDR1 reads KGHSH; CDR2 reads LQKENI. The CDR3 is 13 amino acids. V shed 6 bases and J shed 8 bases, with 16 bases lying between them. The CDR3 DNA sequence: TGTGCCAGCTCCACCACCGAGGAGGGCGGCTACACCTTC. Translation: CASSTTEEGGYTF.

This clonotype was recorded a few times. With only one base between it and a far larger clone, this is likely a read error. The rearrangement joins TRBV6-1 to TRBJ2-3; 8 nucleotides line up with TRBD2. The CDR3 runs 15 residues. Germline V lookup: CDR1 MNHNS, CDR2 SASEGT. In DNA, the CDR3 is TGTGCCAGCAGTGACTCGAGCGGGGGAACAGATACGGAGTATTTT. Residues: CASSDSSGGTDTEYF.

This clonotype showed up many times. The chain uses TRBV6-1 and TRBJ2-1; D is undetermined. The CDR3 contains 15 residues. The germline V gene has CDR1 MNHNS and CDR2 SASEGT. The germline V and J ends were trimmed by 5 bases and 0 bases, with 11 bases remaining between them. As DNA, the CDR3 is TGTGCCAGCAGTCAATCAGTCTCCTCCTACAATGAGCAGTTCTTC. It is translated as CASSQSVSSYNEQFF.

This clonotype counts as medium-sized. The chain has TRBV6-5 and TRBJ2-3, with D hard to call. The CDR3 has 14 amino acids. Trimming cost V 2 bases and J 0 bases, with 6 bases left between them. Germline CDR1 and CDR2: MNHEY and SVGAGI. CDR3 sequence: CASSYIGSTDTQYF. For the CDR3, the DNA is TGTGCCAGCAGTTACATCGGAAGCACAGATACGCAGTATTTT.

On this clonotype itself: A far larger clone is just one base off, so this is likely a read error. V and J are TRBV6-1 and TRBJ2-7; D call uncertain. The J call is in doubt because the DNA end fits TRBJ2-5 better. Germline CDR1 and CDR2: MNHNS and SASEGT. The CDR3 is made up of 11 amino acids. In nucleotides, the CDR3 is TGTACCAGCAGTCAACAAGAGACCCAGTACTTC. Its translation is CTSSQQETQYF.

In the case of this clonotype: An end of the junction differs from the germline gene, which may be a read error. The chain recombines TRBV27 with TRBJ1-2; D gene uncertain. The CDR3 runs 15 residues. Germline V gene sequence: CDR1 MNHEY, CDR2 SMNVEV (reference sequence). CDR3 loop: CARSSQAAPSYGYTF. The CDR3 DNA sequence: TGTGCCAGAAGTTCGCAGGCCGCCCCAAGCTATGGCTACACCTTC.

There are many counts of this clonotype. The rearrangement links TRBV7-9 to TRBJ2-2, with D unresolved. The CDR3 loop spans 14 amino acids. Germline lookup yields CDR1 SEHNR and CDR2 FQNEAQ (reference sequence). With 1 base removed from V and 6 bases from J, the gap between germline ends came to 9 bases. As DNA, the CDR3 is TGTGCCAGCAGCTTAGAACCGGTGGCCGGGGAGCTGTTTTTT. It encodes CASSLEPVAGELFF.